A single sample gave rise to the 23 T cell receptor beta chains below, sequenced in a study of OX40 agonist ivuxolimab in advanced cancers. The assay was immunoSEQ multiplex PCR, and TCRdb's table has in-frame clones only and misses some. The top ten hold almost 25% of the sample, which has 50,000 or so clones, about 93% seen once. Sequenced here: CD4+ or CD8+ T cells sorted from blood, sampled in a trial of the OX40 agonist ivuxolimab. These receptor sequences come from an adult with an advanced solid tumor such as melanoma, head and neck, liver or kidney cancer.

This chain uses TRBV7-3 with TRBJ2-1; 7 bases align to TRBD1. CDR1 is SGHTA and CDR2 is FQGTGA in the germline V gene. This CDR3 has 12 amino acids. With V trimmed by 5 bases and J by 6 bases, 1 base remained unmatched. DNA for the CDR3: TGTGCCAGCAGCCCAGGGGGCAATGAGCAGTTCTTC. Translating gives CASSPGGNEQFF.

The CDR3 protein is CASSLGTDNTEAFF. CDR3 nucleotide sequence: TGTGCCAGCAGCTTAGGGACAGACAACACTGAAGCTTTCTTT. The chain joins TRBV11-2 to TRBJ1-1; a possible D gene is TRBD1 (6 bases). The CDR3 is made up of 14 amino acids. CDR1 and CDR2 (germline): SGHAT, FQNNGV. Trimming pared 1 base from V and 2 bases from J, leaving 8 bases between.

The rearrangement joins TRBV6-5 to TRBJ2-5; 8 positions match TRBD1. V shed 8 bases and J 5 bases; nucleotides not matched to a gene: 13. Looked up from germline, CDR1 is MNHEY and CDR2 is SVGAGI. The CDR3 contains 15 residues. The CDR3 DNA reads as TGTGCCAGCTGGGAAAACCAGGGGGCGCAGGAGACCCAGTACTTC. This encodes CASWENQGAQETQYF.

The chain combines TRBV28 with TRBJ2-5; D unresolved. The V gene lost 2 bases and the J gene lost 2 bases, with 15 bases spanning the gap. Germline values: CDR1 MDHEN, CDR2 SYDVKM. This CDR3 region has 16 residues. The CDR3 sequence: CASSLGFSNSQETQYF. The CDR3 DNA reads as TGTGCCAGCAGTTTAGGGTTTTCGAACAGTCAAGAGACCCAGTACTTC.

This clone came up once. V gene TRBV11-1 combines with J gene TRBJ2-2, with D maybe TRBD2 (5 bases). The CDR3 consists of 15 residues. Trimming stripped 1 base from V and 6 bases from J, with 12 bases between. The V gene's germline CDR1 is SGHAT and CDR2 FQDESV (reference sequence). CDR3 bases: TGTGCCAGCAGCTTAGAACGAGGGTTCCCCGGGGAGCTGTTTTTT. Encoded protein: CASSLERGFPGELFF.

Here the CDR3 reads CASSFTAAISGSSYEQYF. The CDR3 bases are TGTGCCAGCAGTTTTACCGCGGCGATTAGCGGGAGTTCCTACGAGCAGTACTTC. The V gene is TRBV28, the J gene TRBJ2-7; 9 bases line up with TRBD2. Germline CDR1 is MDHEN and CDR2 is SYDVKM. The CDR3 extends over 18 amino acids. J lost 1 base, V lost 3 bases, and 13 bases had no gene match.

This clone was seen a single time. This chain links TRBV7-2 with TRBJ2-7; 14 nucleotides agree with TRBD2. Unmatched junction bases numbered 9, after V lost 7 bases and J lost 1 base. Germline values: CDR1 SGHTA, CDR2 FQGNSA. The CDR3 has 17 amino acids. CDR3 in DNA: TGTGCCAGCACCCCGGGACTAGCGGGAGAAGGATCCTACGAGCAGTACTTC. As protein: CASTPGLAGEGSYEQYF.

This chain links TRBV15 with TRBJ2-7; a weak D match, TRBD1 (6 bases). The V gene lost 0 bases and the J gene lost 0 bases, with 15 bases spanning the gap. Per germline, CDR1 LNHNV and CDR2 YYDKDF (reference sequence). There are 17 residues in the CDR3. CDR3 sequence (DNA): TGTGCCACCAGCAGAGAGGATGGGGGCGGCAGCTCCTACGAGCAGTACTTC. Amino acid sequence: CATSREDGGGSSYEQYF.

The chain is built from TRBV4-2 and TRBJ2-1; 8 bases fit TRBD2. V dropped 3 bases and J dropped 3; count of bases not matched to a gene: 4. The length of the CDR3 is 15 residues. Germline lookup yields CDR1 LGHNA and CDR2 YNFKEQ. CDR3 in amino acids: CASSQGLGGYNEQFF. CDR3 DNA: TGTGCCAGCAGCCAGGGACTAGGTGGCTACAATGAGCAGTTCTTC.

V usage is TRBV4-3 and J usage is TRBJ1-5; 7 nucleotides line up with TRBD1. The junction had 4 bases not matched to a gene; V was cut back by 4 bases and J by 1 base. The CDR3 contains 15 residues. Looked up from germline, CDR1 is LGHNA and CDR2 is YSLEER. In DNA form, the CDR3 reads TGCGCCAGCAGCCCCCAGACAGGGAGCAATCAGCCCCAGCATTTT. Its protein is CASSPQTGSNQPQHF.

The rearrangement uses TRBV27 and TRBJ2-7; tentative D call: TRBD2 (6 bases). Germline assignment: CDR1 MNHEY and CDR2 SMNVEV (reference sequence). Trimming removed 3 bases from V and 4 bases from J, with 13 bases in between. This CDR3 spans 14 amino acids. The CDR3 sequence is CASSLGSGAYEQYF. DNA for the CDR3: TGTGCCAGCAGTTTGGGTAGCGGAGCATACGAGCAGTACTTC.

This chain links TRBV6-5 with TRBJ2-3; D uncertain. The CDR3 length is 14 residues. Germline assignment: CDR1 MNHEY and CDR2 SVGAGI. Trimming pared 6 bases from V and 7 bases from J, leaving 17 bases between. The CDR3 spells CASSNGRFLNTQYF. Written as DNA, the CDR3 is TGTGCCAGCAGCAATGGACGGTTTTTAAATACGCAGTATTTT.

The chain couples TRBV4-1 to TRBJ2-7; TRBD1 aligns across 9 bases. CDR3 length equals 15 residues. The germline V gene has CDR1 MGHRA and CDR2 YSYEKL. J was trimmed by 6 bases and V by 1 base; bases with no gene match: 7. The DNA of the CDR3 is TGCGCCAGCAGCCAAGCCGGGACAGGGACCGGCGAGCAGTACTTC. Encoded protein: CASSQAGTGTGEQYF.

V usage is TRBV5-4 and J usage is TRBJ2-1, with 9 nucleotides matching TRBD1. This CDR3 comprises 13 residues. CDR1 is SGHNT and CDR2 is YYREEE in the germline V gene (reference sequence). With 4 bases clipped from V and 7 bases from J, the junction kept 3 bases outside the gene matches. The CDR3 here is CASSPGQGNEQFF. DNA for the CDR3: TGTGCCAGCAGCCCCGGACAGGGGAATGAGCAGTTCTTC. The full variable domain, rest sourced from reference TRBV5-4 and TRBJ2-1, is ETGVTQSPTHLIKTRGQQVTLRCSSQSGHNTVSWYQQALGQGPQFIFQYYREEENGRGNFPPRFSGLQFPNYSSELNVNALELDDSALYLCASSPGQGNEQFFGPGTRLTVL.

J is TRBJ2-7 and V is TRBV27; TRBD1 might be the D (5 bases). The V gene's germline CDR1 is MNHEY and CDR2 SMNVEV (reference sequence). The CDR3 runs to 14 residues. Deletions cut 1 base from V and 5 bases from J, with 12 bases between. Here the CDR3 reads CASSLYPTVNEQYF. For the CDR3, the DNA is TGTGCCAGCAGTTTATACCCGACAGTTAACGAGCAGTACTTC.

The chain employs TRBV15 and TRBJ2-7; D remains unclear. The CDR3 is 13 amino acids. Per germline, CDR1 LNHNV and CDR2 YYDKDF (reference sequence). V was pared by 7 bases and J by 0 bases, with 10 bases between. In nucleotides, the CDR3 is TGTGCCACCACCCCACTCCCCTCCTACGAGCAGTACTTC. Its translation is CATTPLPSYEQYF.

V gene TRBV2 combines with J gene TRBJ2-7, with 9 bases aligning to TRBD2. Trimming removed 8 bases from V and 3 bases from J; junction bases left unmatched: 5. CDR1 and CDR2 (germline): SNHLY, FYNNEI. The CDR3 loop spans 13 amino acids. DNA for the CDR3: TGTGCCAGCCTAGGAGCGGGAGGCTACGAGCAGTACTTC. Translated: CASLGAGGYEQYF.

V is TRBV6-5 and J is TRBJ1-2; a possible D gene is TRBD1 (5 bases). V dropped 0 bases and J dropped 6 bases, with 5 bases sitting between them. The germline gives CDR1 MNHEY, CDR2 SVGAGI. The CDR3 has 12 amino acids. CDR3 nucleotides: TGTGCCAGCAGTTACTCAGGGGATGGCTACACCTTC. Protein sequence: CASSYSGDGYTF.

This rearrangement joins TRBV29-1 to TRBJ2-7; 8 nucleotides agree with TRBD2. The ends lost 4 bases at V and 3 bases at J; junction bases unmatched: 8. CDR1 is SQVTM and CDR2 is ANQGSEA in the germline V gene. The CDR3 spans 14 residues. The CDR3 bases are TGCAGCGTTGCGACGGGACTAGTCAGCTACGAGCAGTACTTC. Protein: CSVATGLVSYEQYF.

V is TRBV11-3 and J is TRBJ2-1; 10 bases are shared with TRBD2. This CDR3 spans 17 amino acids. Trimming took 5 bases from V and 4 from J; bases not matched to a gene: 11. Germline CDR1 and CDR2: SGHNT and YENEEA. DNA of the CDR3: TGTGCCAGCAGCGCTCCTCTAGCGGGAGATGGGTACAATGAGCAGTTCTTC. Its protein product is CASSAPLAGDGYNEQFF.

This chain uses TRBV5-1 with TRBJ1-2; the match to TRBD1 covers 7 bases. Germline V gives CDR1 SGHRS, CDR2 YFSETQ. V was clipped by 3 bases and J by 8 bases; unmatched bases: 10. The CDR3 is 14 residues long. The CDR3 bases are TGCGCCAGCAGCTACTCCGGGACAGCGGAAGGCTACACCTTC. Translating it yields CASSYSGTAEGYTF.

The chain recombines TRBV5-6 with TRBJ2-7, with D possibly being TRBD1 (6 bases). The germline V gene encodes CDR1 SGHDT and CDR2 YYEEEE. V lost 0 bases and J lost 3, with 10 bases in between. The CDR3 contains 14 residues. CDR3 protein: CASSLGGRSYEQYF. Here the CDR3 DNA reads TGTGCCAGCAGCTTGGGGGGGCGTAGCTACGAGCAGTACTTC.

The chain couples TRBV7-9 to TRBJ2-1; 11 nucleotides line up with TRBD2. V lost 4 bases and J lost 2; bases outside the gene matches: 1. This CDR3 region has 15 residues. Germline V gene data show CDR1 as SEHNR and CDR2 as FQNEAQ (reference sequence). CDR3 nucleotide sequence: TGTGCCAGCAGCTCTAGCGGGAGGACCTACAATGAGCAGTTCTTC. Translating it yields CASSSSGRTYNEQFF.